This TCR beta chain was recorded in a study of shared clonotypes between healthy human individuals. This clone has just one count. As yet, its antigen is unknown. Study-wide findings and caveats: Donor scarcity curtailed the genetic and exposure-history diversity represented herein.

The assay ran at deep level. The method was immunoSEQ multiplex PCR; TCRdb's version includes in-frame clones alone and lacks a portion of them. This sample yields some 2,100,000 clones, of which nearly 97% are seen a single time; roughly 0.13% belongs to the top ten. Germline V gene lookup returns CDR1 SGHTA and CDR2 FQGTGA. V lost 1 base to trimming and J lost 5 bases, with 11 bases between them. The CDR3 runs 15 residues. A CD45RA-negative memory subset and a CD45RA+ naive subset were separated from the CD4+ cells. This clonotype originated in a man aged 18 to 35 in good health. The sequencing input was naive CD4+ T cells sorted from blood. Subset given: CD45RA+ positively selected. The rearrangement uses TRBV7-3 and TRBJ2-2; the D call may be TRBD1 or TRBD2 (5 bases each). This chain's CDR3 is CASSLRGRGTGELFF. DNA for the CDR3: TGTGCCAGCAGCTTAAGGGGGAGAGGTACCGGGGAGCTGTTTTTT. Full variable domain (outside the CDR3, taken from reference TRBV7-3 and TRBJ2-2): GAGVSQTPSNKVTEKGKYVELRCDPISGHTALYWYRQSLGQGPEFLIYFQGTGAADDSGLPNDRFFAVRPEGSVSTLKIQRTERGDSAVYLCASSLRGRGTGELFFGEGSRLTVL.